Presented here are 19 T cell receptor beta chains from one specimen sequenced in a study of shared clonotypes between healthy human individuals. Produced via immunoSEQ multiplex PCR; TCRdb's table is partial and in-frame only. The data contain about 1,500,000 clones, around 95% of them singletons. Sequencing was performed on naive CD4+ T cells sorted from blood. Subset noted: CD45RA+ positively selected. Receptors originate from a man between 25 and 39 years old in good health.

The chain uses TRBV5-4 and TRBJ2-7; 8 bases fit TRBD2. Per the germline V gene, CDR1 is SGHNT and CDR2 is YYREEE (reference sequence). V lost 4 bases to trimming and J lost 3 bases; unmatched junction nucleotides: 9. The CDR3 has 15 amino acids. CDR3: CASSPLAGELYEQYF. DNA of the CDR3: TGTGCCAGCAGCCCGCTAGCGGGTGAACTCTACGAGCAGTACTTC.

The chain combines TRBV6-5 with TRBJ2-3, with 7 bases aligning to TRBD2. There are 15 residues in the CDR3. V lost 6 bases to trimming and J lost 1 base; unmatched junction nucleotides: 7. Germline V gene data show CDR1 as MNHEY and CDR2 as SVGAGI. CDR3 DNA: TGTGCCAGCAGCCGCATGCTAGCGGGCACAGATACGCAGTATTTT. This gives the protein CASSRMLAGTDTQYF.

On this clone: The same CDR3 arises from other DNA sequences in this sample as well. V gene TRBV7-2 combines with J gene TRBJ1-1, with D possibly being TRBD1 (5 bases). The germline V gene has CDR1 SGHTA and CDR2 FQGNSA. Trimming pared 1 base from V and 2 bases from J, leaving 8 bases between. The CDR3 has 14 residues. The CDR3 region is CASSLVGGNTEAFF. CDR3 coding DNA: TGTGCCAGCAGCTTAGTCGGGGGTAACACTGAAGCTTTCTTT.

The CDR3: CASRSSGATYNEQFF. In DNA, the CDR3 is TGCGCCAGCAGATCGAGCGGGGCCACCTACAATGAGCAGTTCTTC. This chain connects TRBV5-1 to TRBJ2-1, with 7 positions matching TRBD2. Germline CDR1 SGHRS, CDR2 YFSETQ. The CDR3 totals 15 residues. Trimming took 5 bases from V and 2 from J; bases not matched to a gene: 7.

This clone was counted a single time. CDR3 residues: CASRDSLAKNIQYF. CDR3 DNA: TGTGCCAGCAGGGACAGCTTAGCCAAAAACATTCAGTACTTC. The genes are TRBV5-5 and TRBJ2-4; D possibly corresponds to TRBD1 (6 bases). Germline CDR1 SGHKS, CDR2 YYEKEE (reference sequence). The V end lost 5 bases, the J end lost 0 bases, and 9 bases lay between the germline ends. This CDR3 is 14 amino acids long.

The V and J genes are TRBV10-3 and TRBJ2-3; possibly TRBD2 for D (6 bases). In germline, CDR1 is ENHRY, CDR2 SYGVKD. This CDR3 region has 15 residues. V lost 4 bases and J lost 0, with 11 bases in between. CDR3 sequence (DNA): TGTGCCATCAGTGGATCTAGCGCGAGCACAGATACGCAGTATTTT. It codes for CAISGSSASTDTQYF.

V and J are TRBV6-4 and TRBJ2-3, with 8 bases aligning to TRBD2. This CDR3 has 14 residues. V shed 6 bases and J 5 bases; nucleotides not matched to a gene: 7. Germline CDR1 is MRHNA and CDR2 is SNTAGT. CDR3 nucleotides: TGTGCCAGCAGGAAAGCGGGAGCGGGAGATACGCAGTATTTT. It is translated as CASRKAGAGDTQYF.

The V gene is TRBV5-1, the J gene TRBJ2-7; D remains unclear. CDR1 and CDR2 (germline): SGHRS, YFSETQ. Deletions cut 0 bases from V and 1 base from J, with 8 bases between. This CDR3 spans 14 amino acids. The CDR3 loop reads CASSLEGRSYEQYF. CDR3 bases: TGCGCCAGCAGCTTGGAGGGCAGATCCTACGAGCAGTACTTC.

This sequence joins TRBV6-1 and TRBJ2-4; no clear D gene. V shed 0 bases and J shed 0 bases, with 3 bases lying between them. The length of the CDR3 is 14 residues. CDR1 is MNHNS and CDR2 is SASEGT in the germline V gene. CDR3: CASSEAIAKNIQYF. CDR3 bases: TGTGCCAGCAGTGAAGCAATAGCCAAAAACATTCAGTACTTC.

This chain links TRBV5-1 with TRBJ2-7, with no clear D. The CDR3 extends over 13 amino acids. Trimming shortened V by 0 bases and J by 4 bases, and 8 bases separated the two germline ends. Germline V gene lookup returns CDR1 SGHRS and CDR2 YFSETQ. The DNA for the CDR3 is TGCGCCAGCAGCTTGGGGTCTGAGTACGAGCAGTACTTC. It specifies CASSLGSEYEQYF.

The CDR3 is CASSLRDGGLQETQYF. The CDR3, as DNA: TGTGCCAGCAGCTTAAGGGATGGGGGCCTCCAAGAGACCCAGTACTTC. This chain uses TRBV7-8 with TRBJ2-5, with a possible D match to TRBD1 (6 bases). The germline V and J ends were trimmed by 2 bases and 1 base, with 14 bases remaining between them. The CDR3 loop spans 16 amino acids. Germline V gives CDR1 SGHVS, CDR2 FQNEAQ.

A remark on this clone: The same CDR3 is also encoded by other DNA sequences in this sample. The V gene is TRBV18, the J gene TRBJ2-7; the D gene is possibly TRBD1 (6 bases). V shed 2 bases and J shed 6 bases, with 8 bases lying between them. Germline CDR1 reads KGHSH; CDR2 reads LQKENI. There are 12 residues in the CDR3. CDR3 region: CASSPAGAEQYF. The CDR3 DNA reads TGTGCCAGCTCACCAGCAGGGGCCGAGCAGTACTTC. The whole variable domain, remainder taken from reference TRBV18 and TRBJ2-7, is NAGVMQNPRHLVRRRGQEARLRCSPMKGHSHVYWYRQLPEEGLKFMVYLQKENIIDESGMPKERFSAEFPKEGPSILRIQQVVRGDSAAYFCASSPAGAEQYFGPGTRLTVT.

This clone was seen once. V and J are TRBV25-1 and TRBJ2-3, with 8 bases that match TRBD1. The CDR3 runs 15 residues. J gave up 0 bases and V 7 bases, and 6 bases lay outside the gene matches. CDR1 is MGHDK, CDR2 SYGVNS, per germline. The CDR3 sequence is CASTLTGASTDTQYF. CDR3 DNA: TGTGCCAGCACCCTGACAGGGGCTAGCACAGATACGCAGTATTTT.

The V and J genes are TRBV28 and TRBJ2-5; D is tentatively TRBD1 or TRBD2 (5 bases each). The CDR3 consists of 16 residues. Trimming left V 3 bases short and J 4 bases short, with 18 bases between. CDR1 MDHEN and CDR2 SYDVKM come from the germline V gene. The CDR3 DNA follows: TGTGCCAGCAGTTTGGGAACCGGGACGACCCGAGAGACCCAGTACTTC. Translation: CASSLGTGTTRETQYF.

A note on this clone: Germline and junction disagree at one end, which may indicate a read error. This chain links TRBV19 with TRBJ1-4; D is unclear. Germline values: CDR1 LNHDA, CDR2 SQIVND (reference sequence). This CDR3 region has 14 residues. The CDR3 bases are TGTGCCAGTACCCCTGGCCGGTACAATGAAAAACTTTTTTTT. Translation: CASTPGRYNEKLFF.

The chain uses TRBV4-1 and TRBJ2-7; a possible D gene is TRBD2 (7 bases). The CDR3 runs 15 residues. With 4 bases removed from V and 3 bases from J, the gap between germline ends came to 16 bases. Germline V gene data show CDR1 as MGHRA and CDR2 as YSYEKL. The CDR3 is CASSRLGGGVYEQYF. CDR3 nucleotide sequence: TGCGCCAGCAGCCGCCTAGGGGGAGGGGTCTACGAGCAGTACTTC.

The gene calls are TRBV9 and TRBJ2-1; TRBD1 matches 8 bases. This CDR3 region has 15 residues. CDR1 is SGDLS and CDR2 is YYNGEE in the germline V gene. V gave up 3 bases and J gave up 4 bases; unmatched junction bases: 6. The CDR3 DNA follows: TGTGCCAGCAGCGATACAGGGGGTTCGTACAATGAGCAGTTCTTC. Translation: CASSDTGGSYNEQFF.

V is TRBV2 and J is TRBJ2-1, with 8 bases fitting TRBD1. Germline loops: CDR1 SNHLY, CDR2 FYNNEI. This CDR3 has 13 amino acids. V was pared by 8 bases and J by 10 bases, with 10 bases of the junction left unmatched. The CDR3 spells CASGRQGTREQFF. Written as DNA, the CDR3 is TGTGCCAGCGGGAGACAGGGGACGAGGGAGCAGTTCTTC.

V is TRBV18 and J is TRBJ1-2, with D uncertain. Per germline, CDR1 KGHSH and CDR2 LQKENI. The V gene lost 3 bases and the J gene lost 2 bases, with 10 bases spanning the gap. The CDR3 sequence is 14 residues long. The chain's CDR3 is CASSPSIENYGYTF. Written as DNA, the CDR3 is TGTGCCAGCTCACCCTCTATAGAGAACTATGGCTACACCTTC.